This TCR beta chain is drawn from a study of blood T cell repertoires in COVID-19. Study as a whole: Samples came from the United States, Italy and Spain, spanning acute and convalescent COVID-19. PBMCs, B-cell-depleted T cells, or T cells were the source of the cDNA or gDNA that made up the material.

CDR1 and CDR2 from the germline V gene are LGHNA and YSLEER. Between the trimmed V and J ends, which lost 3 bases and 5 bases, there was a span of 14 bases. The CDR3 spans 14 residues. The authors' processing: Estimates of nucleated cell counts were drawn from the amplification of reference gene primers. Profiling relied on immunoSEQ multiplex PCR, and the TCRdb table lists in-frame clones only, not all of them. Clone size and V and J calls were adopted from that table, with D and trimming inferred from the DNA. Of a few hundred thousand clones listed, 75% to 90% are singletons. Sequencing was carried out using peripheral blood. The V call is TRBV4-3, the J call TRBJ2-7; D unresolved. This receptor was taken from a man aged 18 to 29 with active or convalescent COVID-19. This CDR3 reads CASSHRPLFDEQYF. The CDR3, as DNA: TGCGCCAGCAGCCACCGACCACTATTCGACGAGCAGTACTTC.